This section outlines one T cell receptor (beta chain) sequence together with its context. Its specificity is not known. The CDR3 consists of 14 residues. Trimming pared 1 base from V and 2 bases from J, leaving 8 bases between. Germline loops: CDR1 SGHTA, CDR2 FQGTGA. It was approximately 9.8 x 10^4 TCR templates that were assayed per sample. This table comes from immunoSEQ multiplex PCR, and its TCRdb copy is limited to in-frame clones, with some not included. Of around 87,000 clones in the sample, 85% to 90% were seen once. This specimen comes from a study of siplizumab effects on memory and regulatory T cells. Overall study results and limits: The study found that siplizumab significantly reduced alloreactive sequences traceable to unstimulated CD4+ memory cells. A minor share of alloreactive clones matched unstimulated subsets. Major contributors to the alloresponse seemed to be naive T cells, which also appeared more diverse than memory cells.

The receptor's source is a human donor in good health. The V and J genes are TRBV7-3 and TRBJ1-1; weak D call: TRBD1 (5 bases). Sequencing input: CD4+ T cells sorted from blood. The CDR3 spells CASSLMGGNTEAFF. CDR3 bases: TGTGCCAGCAGCTTAATGGGGGGAAACACTGAAGCTTTCTTT.